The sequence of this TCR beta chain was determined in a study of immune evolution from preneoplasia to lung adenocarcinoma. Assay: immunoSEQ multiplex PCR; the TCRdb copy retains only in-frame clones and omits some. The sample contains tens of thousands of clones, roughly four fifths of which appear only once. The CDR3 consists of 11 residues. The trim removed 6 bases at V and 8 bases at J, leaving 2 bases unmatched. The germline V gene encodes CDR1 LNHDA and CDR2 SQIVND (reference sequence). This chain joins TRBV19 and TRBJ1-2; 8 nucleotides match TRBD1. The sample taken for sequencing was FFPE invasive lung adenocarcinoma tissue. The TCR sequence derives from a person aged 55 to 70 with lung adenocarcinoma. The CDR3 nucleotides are TGTGCCAGTAGGACAGGGGACGGCTACACCTTC. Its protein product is CASRTGDGYTF.